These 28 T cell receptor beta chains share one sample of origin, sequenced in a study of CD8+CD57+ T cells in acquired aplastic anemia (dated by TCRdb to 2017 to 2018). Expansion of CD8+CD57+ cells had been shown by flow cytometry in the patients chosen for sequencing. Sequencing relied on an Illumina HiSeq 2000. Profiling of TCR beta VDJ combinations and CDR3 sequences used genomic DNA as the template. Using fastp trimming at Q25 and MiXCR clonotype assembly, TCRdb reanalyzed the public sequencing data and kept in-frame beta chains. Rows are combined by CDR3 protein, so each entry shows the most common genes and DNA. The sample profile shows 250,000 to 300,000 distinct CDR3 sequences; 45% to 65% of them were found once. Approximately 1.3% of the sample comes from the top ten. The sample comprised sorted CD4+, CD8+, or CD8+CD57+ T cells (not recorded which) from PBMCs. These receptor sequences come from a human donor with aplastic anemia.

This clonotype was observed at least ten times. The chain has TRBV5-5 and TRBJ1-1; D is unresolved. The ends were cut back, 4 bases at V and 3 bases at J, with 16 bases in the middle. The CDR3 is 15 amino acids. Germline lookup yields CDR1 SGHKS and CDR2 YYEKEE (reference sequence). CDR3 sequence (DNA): TGTGCCAGCAGCCCAAGTCAAGGTTGGGACACTGAAGCTTTCTTT. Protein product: CASSPSQGWDTEAFF.

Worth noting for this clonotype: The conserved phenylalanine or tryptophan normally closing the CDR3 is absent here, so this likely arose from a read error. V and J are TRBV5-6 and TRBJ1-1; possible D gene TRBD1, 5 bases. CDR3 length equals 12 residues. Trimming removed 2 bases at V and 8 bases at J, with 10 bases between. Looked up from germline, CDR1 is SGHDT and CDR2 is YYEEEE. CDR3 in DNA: TGTGCCAGCAGCTTAAGGGGAATGGAAGCTTTCTGT. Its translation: CASSLRGMEAFC.

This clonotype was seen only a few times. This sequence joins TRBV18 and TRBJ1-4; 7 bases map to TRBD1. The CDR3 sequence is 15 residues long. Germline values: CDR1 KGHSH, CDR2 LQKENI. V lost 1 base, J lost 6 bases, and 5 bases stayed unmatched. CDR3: CASSPRTGGDEKLFF. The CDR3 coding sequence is TGTGCCAGCTCACCACGGACAGGCGGGGATGAAAAACTGTTTTTT. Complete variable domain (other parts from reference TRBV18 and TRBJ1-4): NAGVMQNPRHLVRRRGQEARLRCSPMKGHSHVYWYRQLPEEGLKFMVYLQKENIIDESGMPKERFSAEFPKEGPSILRIQQVVRGDSAAYFCASSPRTGGDEKLFFGSGTQLSVL.

The CDR3 reads CASSLVAGYSTQYF. CDR3 in DNA: TGTGCCAGCAGCTTAGTAGCGGGGTATTCAACCCAGTACTTC. The genes are TRBV7-2 and TRBJ2-5, with TRBD2 matching over 8 bases. V was clipped by 1 base and J by 8 bases; unmatched bases: 6. The CDR3 spans 14 residues. Germline lookup yields CDR1 SGHTA and CDR2 FQGNSA.

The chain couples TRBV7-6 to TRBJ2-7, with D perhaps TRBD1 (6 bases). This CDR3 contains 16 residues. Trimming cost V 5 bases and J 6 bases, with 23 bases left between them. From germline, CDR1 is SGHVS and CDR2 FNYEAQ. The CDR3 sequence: CASSEKRTDVGGEQYF. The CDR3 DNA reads TGTGCCAGCAGCGAAAAACGGACAGACGTTGGCGGCGAGCAGTACTTC.

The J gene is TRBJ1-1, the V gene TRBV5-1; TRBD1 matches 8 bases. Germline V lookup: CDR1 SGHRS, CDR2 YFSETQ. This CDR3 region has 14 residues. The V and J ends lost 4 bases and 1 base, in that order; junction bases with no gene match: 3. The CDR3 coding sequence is TGCGCCAGCAGCGAACAGGGGGGGAACACTGAAGCTTTCTTT. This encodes CASSEQGGNTEAFF.

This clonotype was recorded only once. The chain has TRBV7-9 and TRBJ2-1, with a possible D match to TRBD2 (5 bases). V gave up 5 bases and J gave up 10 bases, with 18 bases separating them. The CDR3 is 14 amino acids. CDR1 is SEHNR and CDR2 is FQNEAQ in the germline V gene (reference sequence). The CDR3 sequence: CASSLWTGLGEQFF. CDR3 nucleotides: TGTGCCAGCAGCCTATGGACTGGCCTGGGGGAGCAGTTCTTC.

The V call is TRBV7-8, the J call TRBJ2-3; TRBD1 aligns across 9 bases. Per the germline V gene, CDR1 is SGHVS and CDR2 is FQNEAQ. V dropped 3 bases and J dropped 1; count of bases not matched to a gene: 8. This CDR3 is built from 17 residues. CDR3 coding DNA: TGTGCCAGCAGCTTGACTCAGACAGGGGGGGGCACAGATACGCAGTATTTT. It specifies CASSLTQTGGGTDTQYF.

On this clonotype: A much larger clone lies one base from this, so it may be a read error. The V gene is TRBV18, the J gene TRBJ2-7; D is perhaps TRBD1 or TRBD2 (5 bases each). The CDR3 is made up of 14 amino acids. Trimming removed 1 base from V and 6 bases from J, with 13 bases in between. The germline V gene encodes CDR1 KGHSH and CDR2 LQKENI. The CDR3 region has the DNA TGTGCCAGCTCACCACTAGTCGAAGGGACCGAGCAGTACTTC. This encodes CASSPLVEGTEQYF.

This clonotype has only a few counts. CDR3 sequence: CASSLVQTSYEQYF. CDR3 DNA: TGTGCCAGCAGCTTAGTTCAGACATCCTACGAGCAGTACTTC. This chain connects TRBV11-2 to TRBJ2-7; D uncertain. Trimming took off 1 base at V and 1 base at J, with 8 bases between the two ends. The CDR3 has 14 residues. Germline V gene sequence: CDR1 SGHAT, CDR2 FQNNGV. Filled out from reference TRBV11-2 and TRBJ2-7, the complete variable domain reads EAGVAQSPRYKIIEKRQSVAFWCNPISGHATLYWYQQILGQGPKLLIQFQNNGVVDDSQLPKDRFSAERLKGVDSTLKIQPAKLEDSAVYLCASSLVQTSYEQYFGPGTRLTVT.

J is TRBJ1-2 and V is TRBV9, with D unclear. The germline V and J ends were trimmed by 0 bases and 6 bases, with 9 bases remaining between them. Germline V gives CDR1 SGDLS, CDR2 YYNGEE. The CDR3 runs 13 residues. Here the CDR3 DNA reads TGTGCCAGCAGCGTAGGATCTCGGAATGGCTACACCTTC. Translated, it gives CASSVGSRNGYTF.

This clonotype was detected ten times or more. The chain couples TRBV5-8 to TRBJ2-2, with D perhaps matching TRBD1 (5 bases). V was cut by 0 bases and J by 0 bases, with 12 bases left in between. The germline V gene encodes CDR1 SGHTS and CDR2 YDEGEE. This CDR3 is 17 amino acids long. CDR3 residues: CASSLEVGQTNTGELFF. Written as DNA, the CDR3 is TGTGCCAGCAGCTTGGAGGTGGGGCAGACGAACACCGGGGAGCTGTTTTTT.

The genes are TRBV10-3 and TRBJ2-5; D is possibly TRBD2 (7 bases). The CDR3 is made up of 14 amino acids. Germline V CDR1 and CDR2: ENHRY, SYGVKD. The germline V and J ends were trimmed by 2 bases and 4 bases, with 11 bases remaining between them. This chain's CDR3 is CAISEGGGGETQYF. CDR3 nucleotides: TGTGCCATCAGTGAGGGGGGCGGGGGAGAGACCCAGTACTTC.

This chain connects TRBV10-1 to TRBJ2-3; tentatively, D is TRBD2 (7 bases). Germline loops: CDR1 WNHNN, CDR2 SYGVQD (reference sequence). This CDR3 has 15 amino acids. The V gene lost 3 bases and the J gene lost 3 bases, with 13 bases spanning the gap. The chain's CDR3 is CASSDGGAGTDTQYF. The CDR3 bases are TGCGCCAGCAGTGATGGGGGGGCAGGAACAGATACGCAGTATTTT.

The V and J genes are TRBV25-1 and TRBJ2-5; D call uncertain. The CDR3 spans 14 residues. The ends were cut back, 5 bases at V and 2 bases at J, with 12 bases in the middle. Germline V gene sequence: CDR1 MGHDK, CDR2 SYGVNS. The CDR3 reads CASSKRTAQETQYF. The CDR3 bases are TGTGCCAGCAGTAAAAGGACCGCACAAGAGACCCAGTACTTC.

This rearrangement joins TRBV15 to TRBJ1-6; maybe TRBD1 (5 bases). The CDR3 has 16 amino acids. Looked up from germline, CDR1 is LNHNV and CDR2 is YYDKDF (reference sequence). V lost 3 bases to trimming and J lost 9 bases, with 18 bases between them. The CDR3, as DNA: TGTGCCACCAGCAGCGAGGGGAGGGTTCACGGTTCACCCCTCCACTTT. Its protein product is CATSSEGRVHGSPLHF.

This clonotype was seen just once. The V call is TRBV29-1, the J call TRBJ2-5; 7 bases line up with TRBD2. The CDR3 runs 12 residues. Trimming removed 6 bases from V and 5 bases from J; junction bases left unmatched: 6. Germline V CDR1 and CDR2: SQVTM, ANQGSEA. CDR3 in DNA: TGCAGCGTCGCGACTAGCTTGGAGACCCAGTACTTC. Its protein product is CSVATSLETQYF.

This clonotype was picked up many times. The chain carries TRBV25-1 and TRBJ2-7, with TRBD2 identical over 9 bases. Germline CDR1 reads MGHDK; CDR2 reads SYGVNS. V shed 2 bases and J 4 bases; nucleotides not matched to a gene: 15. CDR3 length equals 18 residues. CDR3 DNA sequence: TGTGCCAGCAGTGAACGATTCAATCTAGCGGGACGGGCGTACGAGCAGTACTTC. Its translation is CASSERFNLAGRAYEQYF.

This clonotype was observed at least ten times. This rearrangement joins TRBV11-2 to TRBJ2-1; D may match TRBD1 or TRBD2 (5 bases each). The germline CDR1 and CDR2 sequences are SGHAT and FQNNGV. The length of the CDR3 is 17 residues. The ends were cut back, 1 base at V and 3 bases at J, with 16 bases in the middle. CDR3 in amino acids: CASSLGASGTGYNEQFF. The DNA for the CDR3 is TGTGCCAGCAGCTTAGGGGCTAGTGGGACGGGCTACAATGAGCAGTTCTTC.

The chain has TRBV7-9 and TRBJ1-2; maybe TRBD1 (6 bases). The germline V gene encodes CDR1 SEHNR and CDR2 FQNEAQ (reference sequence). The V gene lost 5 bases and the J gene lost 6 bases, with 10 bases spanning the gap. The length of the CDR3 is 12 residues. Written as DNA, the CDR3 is TGTGCCAGCAGCCAGAACAGGGATGGCTACACCTTC. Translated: CASSQNRDGYTF.

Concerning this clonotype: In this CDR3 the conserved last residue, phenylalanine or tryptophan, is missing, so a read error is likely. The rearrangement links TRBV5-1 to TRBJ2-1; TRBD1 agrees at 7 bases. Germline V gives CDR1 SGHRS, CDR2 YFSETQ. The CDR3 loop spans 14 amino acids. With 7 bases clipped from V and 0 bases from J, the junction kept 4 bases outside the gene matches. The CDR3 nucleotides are TGCGCCAGCGGACAGGCGAGCTCCTACAATGAGCAGTTCCTC. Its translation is CASGQASSYNEQFL.

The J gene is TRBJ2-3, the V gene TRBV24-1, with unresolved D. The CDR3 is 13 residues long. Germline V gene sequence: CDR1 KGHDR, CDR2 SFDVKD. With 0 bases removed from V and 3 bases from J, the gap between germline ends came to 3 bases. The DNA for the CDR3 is TGTGCCACCAGTGATTTGCAAACAGATACGCAGTATTTT. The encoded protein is CATSDLQTDTQYF.

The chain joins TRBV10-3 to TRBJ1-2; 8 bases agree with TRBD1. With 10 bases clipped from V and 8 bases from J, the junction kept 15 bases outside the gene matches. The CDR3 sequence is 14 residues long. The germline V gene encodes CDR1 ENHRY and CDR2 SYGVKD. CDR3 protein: CATIEDRGSGGYTF. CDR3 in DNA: TGTGCCACCATAGAAGACAGGGGATCGGGGGGCTACACCTTC.

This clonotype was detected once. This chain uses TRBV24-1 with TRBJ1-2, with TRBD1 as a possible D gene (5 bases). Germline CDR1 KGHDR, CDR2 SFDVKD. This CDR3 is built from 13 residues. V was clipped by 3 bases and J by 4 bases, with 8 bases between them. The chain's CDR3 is CATSDKTAYGYTF. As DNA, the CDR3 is TGTGCCACCAGTGATAAGACAGCCTATGGCTACACCTTC.

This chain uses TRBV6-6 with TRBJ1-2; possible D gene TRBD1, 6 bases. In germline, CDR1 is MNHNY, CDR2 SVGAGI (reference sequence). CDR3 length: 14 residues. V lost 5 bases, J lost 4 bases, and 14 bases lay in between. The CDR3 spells CASSEPGVIYGYTF. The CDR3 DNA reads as TGTGCCAGCAGTGAACCAGGGGTTATCTATGGCTACACCTTC.

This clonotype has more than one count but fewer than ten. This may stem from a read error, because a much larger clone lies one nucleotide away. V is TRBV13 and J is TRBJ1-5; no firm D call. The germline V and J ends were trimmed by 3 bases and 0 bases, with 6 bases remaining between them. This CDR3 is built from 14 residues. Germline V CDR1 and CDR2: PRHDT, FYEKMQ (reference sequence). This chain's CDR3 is CASSFETSNQPQHF. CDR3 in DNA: TGTGCCAGCAGCTTCGAGACTAGCAATCAGCCCCAGCATTTT. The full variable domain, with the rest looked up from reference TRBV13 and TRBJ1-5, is AAGVIQSPRHLIKEKRETATLKCYPIPRHDTVYWYQQGPGQDPQFLISFYEKMQSDKGSIPDRFSAQQFSDYHSELNMSSLELGDSALYFCASSFETSNQPQHFGDGTRLSIL.

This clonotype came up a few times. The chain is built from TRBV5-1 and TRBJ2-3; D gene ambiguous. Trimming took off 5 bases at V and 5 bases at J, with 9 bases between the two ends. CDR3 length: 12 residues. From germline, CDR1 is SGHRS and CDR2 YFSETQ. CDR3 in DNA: TGCGCCAGCAGACCGGACGGAGATACGCAGTATTTT. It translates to CASRPDGDTQYF. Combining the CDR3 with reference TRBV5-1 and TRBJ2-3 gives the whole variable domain KAGVTQTPRYLIKTRGQQVTLSCSPISGHRSVSWYQQTPGQGLQFLFEYFSETQRNKGNFPGRFSGRQFSNSRSEMNVSTLELGDSALYLCASRPDGDTQYFGPGTRLTVL.

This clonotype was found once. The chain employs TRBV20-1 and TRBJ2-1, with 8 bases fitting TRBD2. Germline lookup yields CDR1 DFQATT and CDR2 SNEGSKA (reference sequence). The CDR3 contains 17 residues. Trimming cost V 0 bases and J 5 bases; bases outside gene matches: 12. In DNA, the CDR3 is TGCAGTGCTAGAGATCGAATGAGCGGGGGAGGCAACAATGAGCAGTTCTTC. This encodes CSARDRMSGGGNNEQFF.